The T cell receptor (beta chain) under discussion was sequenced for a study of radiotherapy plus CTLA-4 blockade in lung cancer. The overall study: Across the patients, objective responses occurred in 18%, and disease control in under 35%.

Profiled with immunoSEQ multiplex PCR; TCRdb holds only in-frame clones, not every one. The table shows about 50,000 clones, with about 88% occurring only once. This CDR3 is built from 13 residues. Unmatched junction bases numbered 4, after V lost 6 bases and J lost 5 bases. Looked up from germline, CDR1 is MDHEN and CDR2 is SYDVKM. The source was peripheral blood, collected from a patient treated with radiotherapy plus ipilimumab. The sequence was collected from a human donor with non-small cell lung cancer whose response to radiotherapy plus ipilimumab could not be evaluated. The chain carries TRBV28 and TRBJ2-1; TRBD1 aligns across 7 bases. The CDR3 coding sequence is TGTGCCAGCAGCGACAGGGAAAACAATGAGCAGTTCTTC. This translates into CASSDRENNEQFF.